The T cell receptor beta chain under discussion was sequenced for a study of T cell repertoires in cytomegalovirus infection. Whole-study context: Indications came from public TCR beta signatures; they pointed to CMV infection and to a matching HLA type.

This clonotype showed up many times. Antigen specificity is unknown. One end of the junction varies from germline; a read error may be responsible. In germline, CDR1 is SGHVS, CDR2 FNYEAQ. The CDR3 sequence is 12 residues long. Each CDR3 protein is one row after TCRdb ran MiXCR on the reads. The sample lists approximately 1,000,000 distinct CDR3 sequences; around 30% were seen once. Study observations and caveats: The study found HLA-C-restricted CMV-specific TCR beta clonotypes dominating the ex vivo response. Cumulative public TCR beta family frequency identified CMV carriers with the relevant HLA.

The gene calls are TRBV7-6 and TRBJ2-7, with 9 bases matching TRBD1. Specimen: cultured CD8+ T cells from PBMCs, collected from culture after CMV antigen stimulation. The source is a human donor in good health (CMV status not recorded). Some clones in this sample may be carry-over from other donors' samples. The CDR3 protein is CASSDRDRAVIF. DNA for the CDR3: TGTGCCAGCAGCGACCGGGACAGGGCGGTAATCTTC.